This TCR beta chain was identified in a study of blood T cell repertoires in COVID-19 (dated by TCRdb to about 2020). The study in broad terms: Samples covering the acute and convalescent phases of COVID-19 were provided by collaborators in the United States, Italy and Spain. The material from the prospective study consisted of cDNA or gDNA derived from T cells, B-cell-depleted T cells, or PBMCs. Subjects who had been exposed to COVID-19, were actively infected with it, or had recovered from it provided the deeply sampled blood TCRbeta repertoires that made up the dataset. The repertoires were released in a freely available public database meant as a resource for research on the immune response to SARS-CoV-2. The samples were drawn from the first 160 participants of the ongoing ImmuneRACE study and from some 1,300 subjects provided by 6 global collaborators. The sample metadata nearly always contained a de-identified subject ID, COVID-19 status, age in years and sex. Where available, HLA class I and class II types were taken from metadata supplied by the sample provider and were not determined by assay-based typing. Study-wide findings and limitations: How much clinical and demographic metadata was included differed by source and by participant, and the metadata was provided uncurated.

From V the trimming removes 4 bases and from J it removes 9 bases, while the gene matches leave 14 bases of the junction unaccounted for. From a lookup of the germline V gene, CDR1 and CDR2 are SGHNT and YENEEA. The CDR3 covers 15 residues, taking in both the cysteine and the phenylalanine. The sequence is cut down to CDR3 DNA, 45 bases in frame from base 1. On this clone itself: No antigen is known for it. No base quality information exists; no much larger clone differs at one position.

TCRbeta CDR3 regions were amplified from genomic DNA using the immunoSEQ Assay, a bias-controlled multiplex PCR. The authors' pipeline ran thus. Within the assay, amplification of reference gene primers was used to estimate how many nucleated cells each sample contained. Sequence reads were collapsed and filtered to measure the absolute abundance of every unique TCRbeta CDR3 rearrangement. Productive Simpson clonality was computed per sample as the square root of Simpson's diversity index over productive rearrangements. Drawn from immuneACCESS, this table holds only the in-frame rearrangements with V and J called that TCRdb kept. Clones are partly lost; checked studies trace under half to an unresolved V gene and leave the rest unexplained. That table is the source of V, J and clone size, and D and trimming were worked out from the DNA. The sample table shows 170,000 or so clones, and approximately 86% are seen once. Approximately 7% of the sample comes from the top ten.

Collaborating institutions collected whole blood in K2EDTA tubes following their own protocols. For TCRbeta analysis, collaborators shipped samples as frozen whole blood, isolated PBMCs, or DNA extracted from either of those sample types. The sequenced sample was peripheral blood. This TCR was recovered from a man in his fifties with active or convalescent COVID-19. Recombination joined TRBV11-3 with TRBJ2-7, with 8 middle bases fitting TRBD2. CDR3 loop: CASSSGGRGGQGQYF. The DNA is as follows: TGTGCCAGCAGCTCCGGCGGACGGGGGGGGCAGGGGCAGTACTTC.